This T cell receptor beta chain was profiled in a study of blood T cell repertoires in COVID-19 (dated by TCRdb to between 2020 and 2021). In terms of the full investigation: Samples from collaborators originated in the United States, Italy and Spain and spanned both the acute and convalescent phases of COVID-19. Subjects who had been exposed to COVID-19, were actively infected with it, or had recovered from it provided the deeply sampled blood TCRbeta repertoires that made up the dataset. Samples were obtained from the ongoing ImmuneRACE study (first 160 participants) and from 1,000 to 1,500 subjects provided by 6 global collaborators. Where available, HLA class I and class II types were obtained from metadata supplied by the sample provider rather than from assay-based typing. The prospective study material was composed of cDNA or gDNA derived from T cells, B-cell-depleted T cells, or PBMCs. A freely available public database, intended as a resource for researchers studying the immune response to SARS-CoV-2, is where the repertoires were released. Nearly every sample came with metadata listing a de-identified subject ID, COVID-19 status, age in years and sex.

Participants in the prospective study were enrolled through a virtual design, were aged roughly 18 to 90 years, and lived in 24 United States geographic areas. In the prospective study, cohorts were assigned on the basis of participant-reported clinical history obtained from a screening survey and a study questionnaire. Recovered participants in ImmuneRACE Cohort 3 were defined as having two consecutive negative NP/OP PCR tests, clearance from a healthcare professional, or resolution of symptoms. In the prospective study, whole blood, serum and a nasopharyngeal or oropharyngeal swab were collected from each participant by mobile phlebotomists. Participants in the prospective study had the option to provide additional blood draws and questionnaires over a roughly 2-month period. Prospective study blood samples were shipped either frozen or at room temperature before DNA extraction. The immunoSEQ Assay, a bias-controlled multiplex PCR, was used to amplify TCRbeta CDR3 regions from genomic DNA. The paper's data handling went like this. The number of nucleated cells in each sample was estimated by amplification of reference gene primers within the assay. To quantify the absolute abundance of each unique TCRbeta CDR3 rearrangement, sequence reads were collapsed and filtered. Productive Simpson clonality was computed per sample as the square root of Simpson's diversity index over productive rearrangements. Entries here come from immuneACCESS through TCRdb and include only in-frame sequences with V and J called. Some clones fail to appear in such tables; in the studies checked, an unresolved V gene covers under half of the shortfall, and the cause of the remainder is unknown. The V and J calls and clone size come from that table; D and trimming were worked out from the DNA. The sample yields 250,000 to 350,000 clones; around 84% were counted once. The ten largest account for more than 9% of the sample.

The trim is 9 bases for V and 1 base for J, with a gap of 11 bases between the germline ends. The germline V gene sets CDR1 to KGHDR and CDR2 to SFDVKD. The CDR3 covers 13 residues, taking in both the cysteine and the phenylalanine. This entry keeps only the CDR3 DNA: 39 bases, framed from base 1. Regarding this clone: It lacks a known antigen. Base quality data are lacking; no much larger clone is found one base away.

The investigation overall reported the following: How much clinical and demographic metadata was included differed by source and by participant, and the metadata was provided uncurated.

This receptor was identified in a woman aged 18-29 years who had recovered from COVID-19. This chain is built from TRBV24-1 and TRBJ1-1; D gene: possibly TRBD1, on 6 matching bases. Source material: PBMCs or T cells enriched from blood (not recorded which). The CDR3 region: CATRDTTNTEAFF. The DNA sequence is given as TGTGCCACCCGGGACACTACGAACACTGAAGCTTTCTTT.